The 13 T cell receptor beta chains presented below share a single source sample, sequenced in a study of T cell responses to AZD1222 COVID-19 vaccine. The data were produced by immunoSEQ multiplex PCR, yet TCRdb's version contains in-frame clones alone and is incomplete. The sample holds some 150,000 clones; around nine tenths are singletons and the top ten take 5.5% to 8.5%. Here the sequenced sample was peripheral blood, taken after recovery from COVID-19. The receptors were gathered from an adult who had recovered from COVID-19.

The genes are TRBV27 and TRBJ2-6; D unclear. CDR1 MNHEY and CDR2 SMNVEV come from the germline V gene (reference sequence). This CDR3 has 17 residues. The V end lost 8 bases, the J end lost 0 bases, and 17 bases lay between the germline ends. The CDR3 region has the DNA TGTGCCAGCGGGTCTCTGAATAGCAACTCTGGGGCCAACGTCCTGACTTTC. It translates to CASGSLNSNSGANVLTF.

A few counts support this clone. The rearrangement uses TRBV6-5 and TRBJ1-1, with D tentatively TRBD1 (5 bases). The CDR3 runs to 13 residues. The ends were cut back, 5 bases at V and 9 bases at J, with 16 bases in the middle. Per the germline V gene, CDR1 is MNHEY and CDR2 is SVGAGI. CDR3 protein: CASSTRQKFKAFF. CDR3 DNA: TGTGCCAGCAGTACACGACAGAAATTTAAAGCTTTCTTT.

The chain carries TRBV7-8 and TRBJ2-5; D unresolved. The CDR3 extends over 14 amino acids. Deletions cut 5 bases from V and 3 bases from J, with 13 bases between. Germline loops: CDR1 SGHVS, CDR2 FQNEAQ. CDR3 nucleotide sequence: TGTGCCAGCAGCCTCGTCGGCTGGAAAGAGACCCAGTACTTC. Its protein product is CASSLVGWKETQYF.

The genes are TRBV15 and TRBJ2-3; possible D gene TRBD1, 5 bases. Germline values: CDR1 LNHNV, CDR2 YYDKDF (reference sequence). The CDR3 covers 13 residues. Trimming shortened V by 9 bases and J by 7 bases, and 17 bases separated the two germline ends. The CDR3 coding sequence is TGTGCCACGGGGCCTATTCCCCCTCATACGCAGTATTTT. Translation: CATGPIPPHTQYF.

The V gene is TRBV9, the J gene TRBJ1-4, with 7 bases lining up with TRBD1. Trimming removed 2 bases from V and 4 bases from J; junction bases left unmatched: 8. CDR1 and CDR2 from the germline V gene are SGDLS and YYNGEE. The CDR3 is made up of 16 amino acids. CDR3 coding DNA: TGTGCCAGCAGCGTGGGTAGGACAGGCTATAATGAAAAACTGTTTTTT. It specifies CASSVGRTGYNEKLFF.

The gene calls are TRBV6-2 or TRBV6-3 and TRBJ1-5; a weak D match, TRBD1 (5 bases). The length of the CDR3 is 15 residues. Germline values: CDR1 MNHEY, CDR2 SVGEGT. V was pared by 4 bases and J by 3 bases, with 13 bases between. The DNA for the CDR3 is TGTGCCAGCAGTTGGGGCCACAGTTACAATCAGCCCCAGCATTTT. It encodes CASSWGHSYNQPQHF.

The chain combines TRBV2 with TRBJ1-1; D uncertain. The V gene's germline CDR1 is SNHLY and CDR2 FYNNEI. V lost 7 bases and J lost 1, with 7 bases in between. This CDR3 has 12 amino acids. The CDR3 coding sequence is TGTGCCAGCACACACGAGAACACTGAAGCTTTCTTT. Protein sequence: CASTHENTEAFF.

V usage is TRBV7-9 and J usage is TRBJ2-7; 9 bases are shared with TRBD1. Per the germline V gene, CDR1 is SEHNR and CDR2 is FQNEAQ (reference sequence). V shed 4 bases and J 6 bases; nucleotides not matched to a gene: 7. This CDR3 has 14 amino acids. The CDR3 sequence: CASSYNRGRGEQYF. CDR3 DNA: TGTGCCAGCAGCTACAACAGGGGGCGCGGCGAGCAGTACTTC.

The chain joins TRBV7-9 to TRBJ1-5; no clear D gene. V shed 5 bases and J shed 6 bases, with 11 bases lying between them. The length of the CDR3 is 13 residues. In germline, CDR1 is SEHNR, CDR2 FQNEAQ (reference sequence). The CDR3 protein is CASSMEGSQPQHF. CDR3 in DNA: TGTGCCAGCAGCATGGAAGGGAGTCAGCCCCAGCATTTT.

CDR3 loop: CASSPDFNTGELFF. CDR3 nucleotides: TGCGCCAGCAGCCCTGACTTCAACACCGGGGAGCTGTTTTTT. The rearrangement uses TRBV5-1 and TRBJ2-2; D gene ambiguous. There are 14 residues in the CDR3. V gave up 4 bases and J gave up 2 bases, with 9 bases separating them. CDR1 and CDR2 (germline): SGHRS, YFSETQ.

The chain recombines TRBV25-1 with TRBJ2-3; 14 positions agree with TRBD2. Trimming cost V 2 bases and J 2 bases; bases outside gene matches: 3. The germline V gene encodes CDR1 MGHDK and CDR2 SYGVNS. This CDR3 region has 17 residues. CDR3: CASSEPGLAGATDTQYF. The CDR3 DNA sequence: TGTGCCAGCAGTGAACCGGGACTAGCGGGGGCCACAGATACGCAGTATTTT. The complete variable domain, with remaining parts taken from reference TRBV25-1 and TRBJ2-3, reads EADIYQTPRYLVIGTGKKITLECSQTMGHDKMYWYQQDPGMELHLIHYSYGVNSTEKGDLSSESTVSRIRTEHFPLTLESARPSHTSQYLCASSEPGLAGATDTQYFGPGTRLTVL.

The rearrangement joins TRBV18 to TRBJ1-4; D gene unclear. The CDR3 has 14 amino acids. In germline, CDR1 is KGHSH, CDR2 LQKENI. The ends were cut back, 6 bases at V and 4 bases at J, with 12 bases in the middle. CDR3 amino acids: CASSPRNVNEKLFF. CDR3 nucleotide sequence: TGTGCCAGCTCGCCCAGAAACGTTAATGAAAAACTGTTTTTT.

The genes are TRBV23-1 and TRBJ2-7; 8 positions agree with TRBD2. TRBV23-1 is recorded as an ORF, its role being uncertain. Germline trimming cut 7 bases from V and 1 base from J; bases unmatched to any gene: 9. The CDR3 covers 15 residues. As DNA, the CDR3 is TGCGCCAGCACGGGGGGTAGCGGGGATTCCTACGAGCAGTACTTC. This sequence encodes CASTGGSGDSYEQYF.